The rows below give T cell receptor beta chains drawn from one sample of a study of STAT5B mutations in CD4+ large granular lymphocyte leukemia. Here immunoSEQ multiplex PCR was the method, and the copy in TCRdb shows in-frame clones only, minus some. The sample lists about 33,000 clones; roughly 76% were seen once. Sequencing input: CD4+ T cells from blood buffy coats. The receptors originated from a human donor in good health. The CDR3 runs from the conserved cysteine through the conserved F or W. The order of the fields is J gene, V gene, D gene, CDR3 protein. A D gene is named only where the DNA matches it firmly.

j_call: TRBJ2-3; v_call: TRBV28; d_call: -; cdr3_aa: CASSFGGPTDTQYF
j_call: TRBJ2-1; v_call: TRBV15; d_call: TRBD2; cdr3_aa: CATSETSGVYNEQFF
j_call: TRBJ1-3; v_call: TRBV10-3; d_call: -; cdr3_aa: CATTLQGGGNTIYF
j_call: TRBJ2-3; v_call: TRBV7-9; d_call: TRBD2; cdr3_aa: CASSLGLAGGISTDTQYF
j_call: TRBJ1-1; v_call: TRBV7-9; d_call: TRBD1; cdr3_aa: CASSRTGALNTEAFF
j_call: TRBJ2-3; v_call: TRBV27; d_call: TRBD2; cdr3_aa: CASIASGRNTQYF
j_call: TRBJ1-2; v_call: TRBV19; d_call: -; cdr3_aa: CASSLSGGANYGYTF
j_call: TRBJ2-7; v_call: TRBV10-2; d_call: -; cdr3_aa: CASSWLPRNEQYF
j_call: TRBJ2-7; v_call: TRBV27; d_call: -; cdr3_aa: CASSHQGLEQYF
j_call: TRBJ2-1; v_call: TRBV10-1; d_call: TRBD2; cdr3_aa: CASSDQTSGSINEQFF
j_call: TRBJ2-3; v_call: TRBV30; d_call: TRBD2; cdr3_aa: CAWSVLGGGPGDTQYF
j_call: TRBJ2-4; v_call: TRBV5-4; d_call: -; cdr3_aa: CASSLEETNIQYF
j_call: TRBJ2-5; v_call: TRBV30; d_call: -; cdr3_aa: CAWSTIFGGQETQYF
j_call: TRBJ1-1; v_call: TRBV6-5; d_call: TRBD1; cdr3_aa: CASSRQGRIAFF
j_call: TRBJ2-2; v_call: TRBV11-2; d_call: -; cdr3_aa: CASSLDTGELFF
j_call: TRBJ1-1; v_call: TRBV9; d_call: TRBD1; cdr3_aa: CASSVDGRGVPEAFF
j_call: TRBJ2-5; v_call: TRBV2; d_call: -; cdr3_aa: CASRPVWSEGLTQYF
j_call: TRBJ2-5; v_call: TRBV9; d_call: TRBD2; cdr3_aa: CASSVAPASGSGPETQYF
j_call: TRBJ2-6; v_call: TRBV27; d_call: -; cdr3_aa: CASSTPSVRRHISGANVLTF
j_call: TRBJ2-1; v_call: TRBV29-1; d_call: -; cdr3_aa: CSVDRHGLAHNEQFF
j_call: TRBJ1-2; v_call: TRBV7-6; d_call: -; cdr3_aa: CASSFSEVGGYTF
j_call: -; v_call: TRBV6-5; d_call: TRBD2; cdr3_aa: CASSLRLAGDEQYF
j_call: TRBJ2-7; v_call: TRBV28; d_call: TRBD2; cdr3_aa: CASCPSGIIGTYEQYF
j_call: TRBJ1-1; v_call: TRBV2; d_call: -; cdr3_aa: CASSAGTLEAFF
j_call: TRBJ1-2; v_call: TRBV19; d_call: -; cdr3_aa: CASSIDRGIYGYTF
j_call: TRBJ1-1; v_call: TRBV7-2; d_call: -; cdr3_aa: CASSLASQGSTEAFF
j_call: TRBJ2-3; v_call: TRBV9; d_call: TRBD2; cdr3_aa: CASSSRGSGRAQEDTQYF
j_call: TRBJ2-5; v_call: TRBV7-8; d_call: -; cdr3_aa: CASSPRAGTQYF
j_call: TRBJ2-2; v_call: TRBV30; d_call: TRBD2; cdr3_aa: CAWGPGTSRTGELFF
j_call: TRBJ1-1; v_call: TRBV28; d_call: TRBD1; cdr3_aa: CASTRTGSNTEAFF
j_call: TRBJ2-7; v_call: TRBV7-2; d_call: TRBD2; cdr3_aa: CASSLQLAQKEQYF
j_call: TRBJ2-1; v_call: TRBV19; d_call: TRBD1; cdr3_aa: CASSIPGQGSYNEQFF
j_call: TRBJ2-5; v_call: TRBV11-2; d_call: -; cdr3_aa: CASSLGRLGLQETQYF
j_call: TRBJ2-5; v_call: TRBV7-2; d_call: -; cdr3_aa: CASSSRDFSRETQYF
j_call: TRBJ1-6; v_call: TRBV30; d_call: TRBD1; cdr3_aa: CAWSEDRASSYNSPLHF
j_call: TRBJ1-2; v_call: TRBV18; d_call: -; cdr3_aa: CASSPSSDLPAYGYTF
j_call: TRBJ2-5; v_call: TRBV5-6; d_call: -; cdr3_aa: CASSLKQTQYF
j_call: TRBJ2-2; v_call: TRBV19; d_call: -; cdr3_aa: CASSPRLVHTGELFF
j_call: TRBJ2-1; v_call: TRBV29-1; d_call: -; cdr3_aa: CSVREGLANEQFF
j_call: TRBJ2-3; v_call: TRBV15; d_call: TRBD2; cdr3_aa: CATSREGLAGTDTQYF
j_call: TRBJ2-2; v_call: TRBV19; d_call: -; cdr3_aa: CASRDRGASTGELFF
j_call: TRBJ1-6; v_call: TRBV30; d_call: TRBD1; cdr3_aa: CAWSVGQNNSPLHF
j_call: TRBJ1-4; v_call: TRBV7-9; d_call: -; cdr3_aa: CASSLVEFGTDLNEKLFF
j_call: TRBJ1-2; v_call: TRBV11-2; d_call: -; cdr3_aa: CASSLGQTYGYTF
j_call: TRBJ2-7; v_call: TRBV7-9; d_call: -; cdr3_aa: CASSLSSYEQYF
j_call: TRBJ2-2; v_call: TRBV5-1; d_call: TRBD1; cdr3_aa: CASSDRENGELFF
j_call: TRBJ2-1; v_call: TRBV4-3; d_call: -; cdr3_aa: CASSQATGWTYNEQFF
j_call: TRBJ2-3; v_call: TRBV10-3; d_call: -; cdr3_aa: CAISGDTTDTQYF
j_call: TRBJ1-2; v_call: TRBV5-1; d_call: -; cdr3_aa: CASSLYGDSTHGYTF
j_call: TRBJ2-3; v_call: TRBV5-1; d_call: TRBD2; cdr3_aa: CASSLERGLSTDTQYF
j_call: TRBJ2-7; v_call: TRBV6-4; d_call: -; cdr3_aa: CAITGHSYEQYF
j_call: TRBJ1-1; v_call: TRBV7-6; d_call: -; cdr3_aa: CASSQQGGVSTEAFF
j_call: TRBJ2-1; v_call: TRBV7-3; d_call: -; cdr3_aa: CASSLNGDGNEQFF